The rows below give T cell receptor beta chains drawn from one sample of a study of T cell responses to AZD1222 COVID-19 vaccine. Assay: immunoSEQ multiplex PCR; the TCRdb copy retains only in-frame clones and omits some. The repertoire holds 73,000 or so clones, with 80% as singletons. Sequences were derived from peripheral blood, sampled 28 days after the second AZD1222 dose. The receptors shown here come from an adult who received the AZD1222 COVID-19 vaccine. The CDR3 runs from the conserved cysteine through the conserved F or W. The order of the fields is D gene, V gene, J gene, clone size, CDR3 DNA, CDR3 protein. A D gene is named only where the DNA matches it firmly. Rows may omit the clone size; those that give it use once, few, many or a size class.

TRBD2,TRBV6-5,TRBJ2-2,NA,TGTGCCAGTCGTACTAGCGGGGGCGGGGAGCTGTTTTTT,CASRTSGGGELFF
NA,TRBV18,TRBJ1-3,few,TGTGCCAGCTCACCACGGGGACGAGGGAGAGAAGACACCATATATTTT,CASSPRGRGREDTIYF
NA,TRBV13,TRBJ2-4,NA,TGTGCCAGCAGCTTAGAGGGGTCGGGCAAAAACATTCAGTACTTC,CASSLEGSGKNIQYF
TRBD1,TRBV7-9,TRBJ2-7,NA,TGTGCCAGCAGCTCCCGGGACAGGGGAGCCTACGAGCAGTACTTC,CASSSRDRGAYEQYF
NA,TRBV4-3,TRBJ2-7,NA,TGCGCCAGCAGCCAAGGGGCGTCGGAAACCTACGAGCAGTACTTC,CASSQGASETYEQYF
NA,TRBV12-3/TRBV12-4,TRBJ2-7,NA,TGTGCCAGCAGCACTCGCCGTCTCGGGCGGCAGTACTTC,CASSTRRLGRQYF
TRBD2,TRBV7-6,TRBJ2-4,NA,TGTGCCAGCAGCCCCACGGGACTAGCGGGTTGGGGGAAAAACATTCAGTACTTC,CASSPTGLAGWGKNIQYF
NA,TRBV18,TRBJ2-7,NA,TGTGCCAGCTCAGCTGGGCAGATTGAGCAGTACTTC,CASSAGQIEQYF
TRBD1,TRBV5-8,TRBJ2-3,NA,TGTGCCAGCAGCTTGGACCGGACAGGGCGAAGCACAGATACGCAGTATTTT,CASSLDRTGRSTDTQYF
NA,TRBV6-5,TRBJ2-5,NA,TGTGCCAGCATCGGAAGAGGGACTGGGGAGACCCAGTACTTC,CASIGRGTGETQYF
TRBD1,TRBV27,TRBJ1-6,once,TGTGCCAGCAAACCCCTACAGGGGGTCGATTCACCCCTCCACTTT,CASKPLQGVDSPLHF
TRBD1,TRBV19,TRBJ1-1,few,TGTGCCAGTACTCCGGGACAGGGGATGAACACTGAAGCTTTCTTT,CASTPGQGMNTEAFF
NA,TRBV12-3/TRBV12-4,TRBJ2-2,few,TGTGCCAGCAGTTTAGCAGCCACCGGGGAGCTGTTTTTT,CASSLAATGELFF
NA,TRBV19,TRBJ2-2,NA,TGTGCCAGTAGAGTACAGCCGAACACCGGGGAGCTGTTTTTT,CASRVQPNTGELFF
TRBD1,TRBV7-8,TRBJ2-7,once,TGTGCCAGCAGCTTAGGGTCCCGGACAGGGTTATCCGAGCAGTACTTC,CASSLGSRTGLSEQYF
NA,TRBV6-5,TRBJ2-4,NA,TGTGCCAGCAGTTCCAGTCCACTAGCTGCCAAAAACATTCAGTACTTC,CASSSSPLAAKNIQYF
TRBD1,TRBV7-9,TRBJ1-1,NA,TGTGCCAGCAGCTCCTGGGACAGGGGGACTGAAGCTTTCTTT,CASSSWDRGTEAFF
NA,TRBV5-1,TRBJ2-7,NA,TGCGCCAGCAGCTTGGCAGCGACGGTGGGAGAGCAGTACTTC,CASSLAATVGEQYF
NA,TRBV11-2,TRBJ2-3,NA,TGTGCCAGCAGCTTAGAGGACACTCAAGGCACAGATACGCAGTATTTT,CASSLEDTQGTDTQYF
TRBD1,TRBV9,TRBJ2-7,NA,TGTGCCAGCAGCGTAGGGGACAGGGGGGACGAGCAGTACTTC,CASSVGDRGDEQYF
NA,TRBV3-1/TRBV3-2,TRBJ2-1,NA,TGTGCCAGCAGCCACAACTCCAACAATGAGCAGTTCTTC,CASSHNSNNEQFF
NA,TRBV30,TRBJ2-1,once,TGTGCCTGGAATACGGGACTCGGCTACAATGAGCAGTTCTTC,CAWNTGLGYNEQFF
TRBD1,TRBV2,TRBJ1-3,NA,TGTGCCACTGTGAGGGAATGGGGACAGACTGGAAACACCATATATTTT,CATVREWGQTGNTIYF
TRBD1,TRBV6-5,TRBJ1-1,once,TGTGCCAGCAGTTACTCGGGGACAGGGGAAGCTTTCTTT,CASSYSGTGEAFF
NA,TRBV30,TRBJ2-7,NA,TGTGCCTGGAGGGTCGGGACTCCCTGGTACGAGCAGTACTTC,CAWRVGTPWYEQYF
NA,TRBV4-3,TRBJ2-6,once,TGCGCCAGCAGCCACCGGGACTCTGGGGCCAACGTCCTGACTTTC,CASSHRDSGANVLTF
TRBD1,TRBV28,TRBJ2-2,NA,TGTGCCAGCAGTTCGCCGGGACAGTGGGCCGGGGAGCTGTTTTTT,CASSSPGQWAGELFF
TRBD2,TRBV11-2,TRBJ2-7,NA,TGTGCCAGCAGCTTGACTAGCGGGAACTACGAGCAGTACTTC,CASSLTSGNYEQYF
NA,TRBV28,TRBJ2-7,few,TGTGCCAGCAGTTTGCAGGGCTCCTACGAGCAGTACTTC,CASSLQGSYEQYF
NA,TRBV3-1/TRBV3-2,TRBJ2-1,few,TGTGCCAGCAGCCAAAACAGGGATTACATTGAGCAGTTCTTC,CASSQNRDYIEQFF
NA,TRBV7-8,TRBJ2-5,few,TGTGCCAGCAGCTTAGCCCAGGCAGGGGACCAACTCCTTTCCTCGGAGACCCAGTACTTC,CASSLAQAGDQLLSSETQYF
NA,TRBV6-5,TRBJ2-2,NA,TGTGCCAGCAGTTCCGGGACTGTCGTTTTCGGGGAGCTGTTTTTT,CASSSGTVVFGELFF
NA,TRBV28,TRBJ1-1,NA,TGTGCCAGCAGGAGCAATTTCGATTCCACCCCTGAAGCTTTCTTT,CASRSNFDSTPEAFF
NA,TRBV19,TRBJ1-1,few,TGTGCCAGTAGTTATCTCAGGAACACTGAAGCTTTCTTT,CASSYLRNTEAFF
NA,TRBV27,TRBJ2-7,NA,TGTGCCAGCAGTGCCGCGGGTTCGCCTGGGACCTCCGAGCAGTACTTC,CASSAAGSPGTSEQYF
NA,TRBV5-1,TRBJ2-7,NA,TGCGCCAGCAGCTTGGCGGCAGGGCACGAGCAGTACTTC,CASSLAAGHEQYF
NA,TRBV19,TRBJ1-1,NA,TGTGCCAGTAGTATCCAGCGGTTAAACACTGAAGCTTTCTTT,CASSIQRLNTEAFF
NA,TRBV3-1/TRBV3-2,TRBJ2-2,NA,TGTGCCAGCAGCCAAGATCTAAGTCGAGGACTAGGGGGTTCCGGGGAGCTGTTTTTT,CASSQDLSRGLGGSGELFF
NA,TRBV18,TRBJ1-3,NA,TGTGCCAGCTCCCCCAACGCCGATAGGACCATATATTTT,CASSPNADRTIYF
TRBD1,TRBV28,TRBJ1-4,NA,TGTGCCAGCAGTTTCCCGGACAGGGTAACTAATGAAAAACTGTTTTTT,CASSFPDRVTNEKLFF
TRBD1,TRBV6-6,TRBJ1-4,NA,TGTGCCAGCAAGACAGGGCCCAATGAAAAACTGTTTTTT,CASKTGPNEKLFF
NA,TRBV12-5,TRBJ2-3,NA,TGTGCTAGTGGCTTAGGACTTACAAGCCCTAGCACAGATACGCAGTATTTT,CASGLGLTSPSTDTQYF
TRBD1,TRBV12-5,TRBJ1-2,NA,TGTGCTAGTGGTTTGGTTTACCGGGACAGGGCCGGCTATGGCTACACCTTC,CASGLVYRDRAGYGYTF
NA,TRBV27,TRBJ2-1,NA,TGTGCCAGCAGTCCAGACCTCTACAATGAGCAGTTCTTC,CASSPDLYNEQFF
NA,TRBV27,TRBJ2-3,NA,TGTGCCAGCGGCCGCATAGCAGGGGAAGATTCCGCGCAGTATTTT,CASGRIAGEDSAQYF
NA,TRBV25-1,TRBJ1-2,NA,TGTGCCAGCAGTGAATATACAGTCTACACCTTC,CASSEYTVYTF
NA,TRBV30,TRBJ2-1,NA,TGTGCCTGGAGCAGACAGGCCTCCTACAATGAGCAGTTCTTC,CAWSRQASYNEQFF
TRBD1,TRBV28,TRBJ1-1,NA,TGTGCCAGCAGTCTCCACCGGGACAGGGGAACTGACACTGAAGCTTTCTTT,CASSLHRDRGTDTEAFF
NA,TRBV19,TRBJ2-7,NA,TGTGCCAGTAGTGGGGGGTACTCCTACGAGCAGTACTTC,CASSGGYSYEQYF
TRBD2,TRBV28,TRBJ2-1,NA,TGTGCCAGCAGTTTTTTTTGGGTTTCGACTAGCGGCCTCTCTAATGAGCAGTTCTTC,CASSFFWVSTSGLSNEQFF
NA,TRBV2,TRBJ1-5,few,TGTGCCAGCAGTGACGGCCGGCCCCAGCATTTT,CASSDGRPQHF
NA,TRBV4-2,TRBJ1-2,NA,TGTGCCACCACTCCCGGGACTCAAGTCTATGGCTACACCTTC,CATTPGTQVYGYTF
NA,TRBV19,TRBJ1-2,NA,TGTGCCAGTAGTATAGGGGCAGGCCATGGCTACACCTTC,CASSIGAGHGYTF
TRBD2,TRBV30,TRBJ2-3,NA,TGTGCCTGGAGGAGACTAGCGGGGGGCCAGGATACGCAGTATTTT,CAWRRLAGGQDTQYF
NA,TRBV7-9,TRBJ2-1,once,TGTGCCAGCAGCTTAGTGCCAGAAAACAATGAGCAGTTCTTC,CASSLVPENNEQFF
NA,TRBV7-9,TRBJ1-1,NA,TGTGCCAGCAGCTTAGCCCCAGGGGTGAACACTGAAGCTTTCTTT,CASSLAPGVNTEAFF